Listed below are T cell receptor beta chains from one sample, sequenced in a study of T cell responses to AZD1222 COVID-19 vaccine. The repertoire was sequenced with immunoSEQ multiplex PCR; TCRdb's copy has only in-frame clones and lacks some. The sample comprises about 150,000 clones, roughly 92% of which are singletons, and about 2.3% rests with the top ten. The source was peripheral blood, collected on day 0 of AZD1222 vaccination. These receptor sequences come from an adult in good health. The CDR3 runs from the conserved cysteine through the conserved F or W. Each record gives: J gene, V gene, D gene, clone size, CDR3 protein, CDR3 DNA. A D gene is named only where the DNA matches it firmly. Rows may omit the clone size; those that give it use once, few, many or a size class.

>TRBJ1-2|TRBV30|TRBD1|-
CAWNGFPGGRFYGYTF
TGTGCCTGGAATGGTTTCCCAGGGGGCAGGTTCTATGGCTACACCTTC
>TRBJ1-2|TRBV6-1|-|-
CASSEGWDSGYTF
TGTGCCAGCAGCGAAGGGTGGGATTCGGGCTACACCTTC
>TRBJ1-1|TRBV5-3|-|-
CATPKGTEAFF
TGTGCCACCCCGAAGGGGACTGAAGCTTTCTTT
>TRBJ2-7|TRBV27|-|-
CASSFGHSYEQYF
TGTGCCAGCAGTTTTGGGCATTCCTACGAGCAGTACTTC
>TRBJ1-3|TRBV6-6|-|-
CASSPSRSGNTIYF
TGTGCCAGCAGCCCTTCGAGGTCAGGAAACACCATATATTTT
>TRBJ2-6|TRBV4-1|-|-
CASSQGRQAGSGANVLTF
TGCGCCAGCAGCCAAGGAAGACAGGCCGGCTCTGGGGCCAACGTCCTGACTTTC
>TRBJ2-2|TRBV28|TRBD1|-
CASSSGQGNGELFF
TGTGCCAGCAGTTCGGGACAGGGCAACGGGGAGCTGTTTTTT
>TRBJ2-2|TRBV7-6|-|once
CASSSPLVGAGNGELFF
TGTGCCAGCAGCTCTCCCCTGGTGGGGGCGGGGAACGGGGAGCTGTTTTTT
>TRBJ1-2|TRBV30|-|-
CACGGREGYTF
TGTGCCTGCGGAGGTAGGGAGGGCTACACCTTC
>TRBJ1-1|TRBV10-3|-|-
CAIKRELNTEAFF
TGTGCCATCAAACGGGAATTGAACACTGAAGCTTTCTTT
>TRBJ2-5|TRBV3-1/TRBV3-2|TRBD2|-
CASSHISGAETQYF
TGTGCCAGCAGCCATATTAGCGGGGCAGAGACCCAGTACTTC
>TRBJ1-1|TRBV19|-|-
CASNTGLGTEAFF
TGTGCCAGTAACACAGGGCTTGGCACTGAAGCTTTCTTT
>TRBJ2-2|TRBV28|-|-
CASSFPPNTGELFF
TGTGCCAGCAGTTTCCCCCCGAACACCGGGGAGCTGTTTTTT
>TRBJ1-2|TRBV4-1|-|-
CASSQVEPGGAKDGYTF
TGCGCCAGCAGCCAAGTTGAACCGGGGGGGGCGAAAGATGGCTACACCTTC
>TRBJ1-3|TRBV10-3|TRBD1|-
CAIGSGTASGNTIYF
TGTGCCATCGGAAGCGGGACAGCCAGCGGAAACACCATATATTTT
>TRBJ2-3|TRBV19|TRBD1|-
CASSTTGADTQYF
TGTGCCAGTAGTACTACAGGGGCAGATACGCAGTATTTT
>TRBJ1-5|TRBV18|-|-
CASSPNRDSNQPQHF
TGTGCCAGCTCACCAAACAGAGATAGCAATCAGCCCCAGCATTTT
>TRBJ2-7|TRBV5-1|-|-
CASSLGPGPQTVEQYF
TGCGCCAGCAGCTTGGGGCCGGGACCCCAAACCGTAGAGCAGTACTTC
>TRBJ1-1|TRBV2|-|-
CAGRPLNTEAFF
TGTGCCGGCAGACCCCTGAACACTGAAGCTTTCTTT
>TRBJ2-5|TRBV11-2|-|-
CASSLAAEQETQYF
TGTGCCAGCAGCTTAGCGGCCGAGCAAGAGACCCAGTACTTC
>TRBJ1-1|TRBV6-1|-|once
CASSELGSTEAFF
TGTGCCAGCAGTGAATTGGGGAGCACTGAAGCTTTCTTT
>TRBJ2-5|TRBV9|-|-
CASSVEGAQETQYF
TGTGCCAGCAGCGTCGAAGGGGCACAAGAGACCCAGTACTTC
>TRBJ1-4|TRBV5-1|-|-
CASSLVSGREEKLFF
TGCGCCAGCAGCTTGGTGTCAGGGCGGGAGGAAAAACTGTTTTTT
>TRBJ1-1|TRBV4-3|-|-
CASSQVRQVYTEAFF
TGCGCCAGCAGCCAGGTTAGACAGGTTTACACTGAAGCTTTCTTT
>TRBJ1-3|TRBV14|-|-
CASSQGGWRPGNTIYF
TGTGCCAGCAGCCAAGGAGGTTGGAGGCCCGGAAACACCATATATTTT
>TRBJ1-2|TRBV19|-|-
CASSSRLAGYTF
TGTGCCAGTAGCTCCAGGCTGGCAGGCTACACCTTC
>TRBJ1-4|TRBV7-2|TRBD1|-
CASSLRQGAGEKLFF
TGTGCCAGCAGCTTACGACAGGGGGCTGGTGAAAAACTGTTTTTT
>TRBJ2-3|TRBV2|-|once
CASSKWGTDTDTQYF
TGTGCCAGCAGTAAATGGGGGACCGACACAGATACGCAGTATTTT
>TRBJ1-2|TRBV7-9|-|-
CASSSPGDGILPSHF
TGTGCCAGCAGCTCCCCAGGAGACGGGATCCTACCTTCCCACTTC
>TRBJ2-1|TRBV27|-|-
CASSPNGWGNEQFF
TGTGCCAGCAGTCCAAACGGTTGGGGCAATGAGCAGTTCTTC
>TRBJ2-7|TRBV19|TRBD2|-
CASSVAGGFYEQYF
TGTGCCAGTAGCGTAGCGGGAGGGTTCTACGAGCAGTACTTC
>TRBJ2-7|TRBV21-1|-|-
CARGNSYEQYF
TGTGCCAGAGGGAATTCCTACGAGCAGTACTTC
>TRBJ2-5|TRBV15|-|-
CATSPSIQGGETQYF
TGTGCCACCAGCCCGAGTATTCAGGGGGGAGAGACCCAGTACTTC
>TRBJ1-2|TRBV6-5|TRBD1|once
CASEDRYGYTF
TGTGCCAGCGAGGACAGGTATGGCTACACCTTC
>TRBJ2-2|TRBV5-4|-|-
CASSLFRGWNTGELFF
TGTGCCAGCAGCTTGTTCCGGGGGTGGAACACCGGGGAGCTGTTTTTT
>TRBJ2-5|TRBV5-4|TRBD2|once
CASPRPSGSGETQYF
TGTGCCTCCCCCCGTCCTAGCGGGAGCGGTGAGACCCAGTACTTC
>TRBJ2-7|TRBV28|-|-
CASSFASYEQYF
TGTGCCAGCAGTTTCGCCTCCTACGAGCAGTACTTC
>TRBJ2-7|TRBV12-3/TRBV12-4|-|-
CATTWRGGEQYF
TGTGCCACCACTTGGAGGGGGGGCGAGCAGTACTTC
>TRBJ2-3|TRBV5-1|TRBD2|-
CASSPRTSGGGASTDTQYF
TGCGCCAGCAGCCCTAGGACTAGCGGGGGGGGTGCTAGCACAGATACGCAGTATTTT
>TRBJ2-5|TRBV21-1|-|-
CASSSGKETQYF
TGTGCCAGCAGCAGCGGGAAGGAGACCCAGTACTTC
>TRBJ2-3|TRBV19|TRBD2|-
CASRGEAGDWNTQYF
TGTGCCAGTAGGGGCGAGGCGGGAGACTGGAATACGCAGTATTTT
>TRBJ2-3|TRBV6-4|TRBD2|-
CASSRLAGESTDTQYF
TGTGCCAGCAGCCGACTAGCGGGGGAGAGCACAGATACGCAGTATTTT
>TRBJ1-4|TRBV9|-|-
CASSGWGGTNEKLFF
TGTGCCAGCAGCGGTTGGGGGGGAACTAATGAAAAACTGTTTTTT
>TRBJ1-5|TRBV15|-|-
CATSRDEFDHSNQPQHF
TGTGCCACCAGCAGAGATGAGTTCGACCATAGCAATCAGCCCCAGCATTTT
>TRBJ1-1|TRBV18|-|once
CASSPLVTVMTEAFF
TGTGCCAGCTCACCGCTGGTAACGGTGATGACTGAAGCTTTCTTT
>TRBJ2-5|TRBV7-3|-|-
CASSPTGQETQYF
TGTGCCAGCAGCCCGACAGGCCAAGAGACCCAGTACTTC
>TRBJ1-1|TRBV5-4|-|-
CASSLSGDVEAFF
TGTGCCAGCAGCTTGAGTGGCGATGTTGAAGCTTTCTTT
>TRBJ2-5|TRBV4-1|TRBD2|-
CASSPRGLAGVGEETQYF
TGCGCCAGCAGCCCCCGGGGACTAGCGGGAGTAGGGGAAGAGACCCAGTACTTC
>TRBJ2-5|TRBV10-3|TRBD2|-
CAISESFGSGVQETQYF
TGTGCCATCAGTGAGTCCTTTGGTAGCGGGGTCCAAGAGACCCAGTACTTC
>TRBJ1-4|TRBV7-9|-|-
CASTRGGINEKLFF
TGTGCCAGCACCCGAGGAGGCATCAATGAAAAACTGTTTTTT
>TRBJ1-4|TRBV10-3|-|-
CAISPDSNEKLFF
TGTGCCATCAGTCCTGATTCGAATGAAAAACTGTTTTTT
>TRBJ2-7|TRBV7-2|-|-
CASSLGSGSYEQYF
TGTGCCAGCAGCTTAGGCAGCGGATCCTACGAGCAGTACTTC
>TRBJ2-5|TRBV11-2|-|-
CASTSTGQETQYF
TGTGCCAGCACCTCCACGGGTCAGGAGACCCAGTACTTC
>TRBJ1-5|TRBV7-2|-|-
CASSLVQGSTTQHF
TGTGCCAGCAGCTTAGTACAGGGTTCGACGACCCAGCATTTT
>TRBJ1-2|TRBV5-4|-|-
CASSSVFGGDGYTF
TGTGCCAGCAGCTCGGTGTTCGGGGGCGATGGCTACACCTTC
>TRBJ2-5|TRBV6-4|TRBD2|-
CASSAAGSGQETQYF
TGTGCCAGCAGTGCAGCGGGGTCGGGGCAAGAGACCCAGTACTTC
>TRBJ1-4|TRBV9|-|once
CASSTTATNEKLFF
TGTGCCAGCAGCACGACTGCAACTAATGAAAAACTGTTTTTT
>TRBJ1-2|TRBV6-5|-|-
CASLPERTSFYGYTF
TGTGCCAGCCTCCCGGAGCGGACTTCTTTCTATGGCTACACCTTC
>TRBJ1-6|TRBV30|-|-
CAWTHPNSPLHF
TGTGCCTGGACACACCCAAATTCACCCCTCCACTTT
>TRBJ1-2|TRBV6-1|-|-
CASSDEYYGYTF
TGTGCCAGCAGTGATGAATACTATGGCTACACCTTC